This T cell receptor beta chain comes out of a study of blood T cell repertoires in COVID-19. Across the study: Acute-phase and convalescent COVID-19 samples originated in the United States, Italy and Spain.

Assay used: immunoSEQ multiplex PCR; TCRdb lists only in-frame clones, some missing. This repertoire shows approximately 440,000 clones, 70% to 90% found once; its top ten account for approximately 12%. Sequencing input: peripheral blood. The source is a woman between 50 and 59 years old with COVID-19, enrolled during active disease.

In nucleotides, the CDR3 is TGTGCCAGCAGTGAAGGGCTGAGCGGGGGTGGAGAGACCCAGTACTTC. Amino acid sequence: CASSEGLSGGGETQYF. The chain links TRBV6-1 to TRBJ2-5, with 8 bases fitting TRBD2. V shed 1 base, J shed 4 bases, and the junction held 8 bases outside the gene matches. Germline V gene data show CDR1 as MNHNS and CDR2 as SASEGT. The CDR3 has 16 residues.